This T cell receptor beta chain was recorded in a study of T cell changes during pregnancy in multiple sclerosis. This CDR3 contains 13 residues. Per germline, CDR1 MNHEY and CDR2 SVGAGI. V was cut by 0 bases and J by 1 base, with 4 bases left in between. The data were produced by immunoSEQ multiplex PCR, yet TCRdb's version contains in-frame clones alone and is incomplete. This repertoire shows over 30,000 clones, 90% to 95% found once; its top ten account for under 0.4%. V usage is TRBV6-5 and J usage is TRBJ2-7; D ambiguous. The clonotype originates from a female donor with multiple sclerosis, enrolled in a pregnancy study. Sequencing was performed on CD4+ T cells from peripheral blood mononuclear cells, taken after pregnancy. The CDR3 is CASSYSTSYEQYF. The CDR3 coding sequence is TGTGCCAGCAGTTACTCGACATCCTACGAGCAGTACTTC.